This T cell receptor (beta chain) was sequenced during a study of shared clonotypes between healthy human individuals. Repertoires were generated with immunoSEQ multiplex PCR, while TCRdb's copy carries only in-frame clones and drops some. The sample yields about 480,000 clones, around 74% seen once. CDR1 and CDR2 from the germline V gene are SGHTA and FQGNSA. This CDR3 is built from 12 residues. Trimming left V 4 bases short and J 6 bases short, with 7 bases between. This TCR derives from a woman aged 40 to 50 in good health. Some clones in this sample may be carry-over from other donors' samples. Material: PBMCs. The chain joins TRBV7-2 to TRBJ2-4; D is unresolved. The CDR3 coding sequence is TGTGCCAGCAGCTCCCAAACAAACATTCAGTACTTC. Its translation: CASSSQTNIQYF.